The 22 T cell receptor beta chains below were found in one sample sequenced in a study of T cell responses to AZD1222 COVID-19 vaccine. Sequenced by immunoSEQ multiplex PCR; TCRdb stores in-frame clones only, minus some. The sample includes around 120,000 clones, about 85% of them seen just once. Specimen: peripheral blood, collected on day 0 of AZD1222 vaccination. The receptors stem from an adult in good health.

The V gene is TRBV30, the J gene TRBJ1-6; D call uncertain. V lost 0 bases and J lost 8, with 11 bases in between. CDR1 is GTSNPN and CDR2 is SVGIG in the germline V gene (reference sequence). This CDR3 is built from 14 residues. Written as DNA, the CDR3 is TGTGCCTGGAGTGTCGGAAGACGGGATTCACCCCTCCACTTT. Protein: CAWSVGRRDSPLHF.

This clone has a single count. CDR3 residues: CASSSGLRDGYTF. The CDR3 DNA reads as TGTGCCAGCAGTTCCGGGCTGAGGGATGGCTACACCTTC. The V gene is TRBV28, the J gene TRBJ1-2; D gene unclear. Germline V gene sequence: CDR1 MDHEN, CDR2 SYDVKM. This CDR3 contains 13 residues. V was clipped by 4 bases and J by 6 bases, with 12 bases between them.

This clone has only one observation. The chain has TRBV11-2 and TRBJ1-5, with D perhaps TRBD1 (5 bases). CDR1 and CDR2 (germline): SGHAT, FQNNGV. The CDR3 has 15 amino acids. Trimming left V 4 bases short and J 6 bases short, with 16 bases between. CDR3 loop: CASSSGGTDAQPQHF. In DNA, the CDR3 is TGTGCCAGCAGCTCCGGGGGGACTGATGCTCAGCCCCAGCATTTT.

For the CDR3, the DNA is TGCGCCAGCAGCTTTACGACAGCGGGCGACGAAAAACTGTTTTTT. Residues: CASSFTTAGDEKLFF. The chain joins TRBV5-1 to TRBJ1-4; D perhaps matches TRBD1 (5 bases). The length of the CDR3 is 15 residues. Deletions cut 2 bases from V and 8 bases from J, with 16 bases between. The germline V gene has CDR1 SGHRS and CDR2 YFSETQ.

The genes are TRBV7-2 and TRBJ1-2; possible D gene TRBD1, 5 bases. V lost 3 bases and J 8 bases, leaving 16 bases between the germline ends. This CDR3 has 14 amino acids. Per the germline V gene, CDR1 is SGHTA and CDR2 is FQGNSA. As DNA, the CDR3 is TGTGCCAGCAGCTTGCAGCGGGGCGGGGGGGGCTACACCTTC. It is translated as CASSLQRGGGGYTF.

The chain couples TRBV19 to TRBJ2-2, with 8 bases identical to TRBD1. This CDR3 contains 15 residues. Trimming cost V 0 bases and J 5 bases; bases outside gene matches: 2. Germline V gene lookup returns CDR1 LNHDA and CDR2 SQIVND (reference sequence). The CDR3 spells CASSIEDRVTGELFF. The CDR3 DNA is TGTGCCAGTAGTATAGAGGACAGGGTTACCGGGGAGCTGTTTTTT.

The chain links TRBV27 to TRBJ2-7; D perhaps matches TRBD2 (7 bases). The CDR3 runs 15 residues. From germline, CDR1 is MNHEY and CDR2 SMNVEV (reference sequence). V was pared by 6 bases and J by 2 bases, with 17 bases between. CDR3 DNA sequence: TGTGCCAGCAGCGGGGGGCGGGGTCTTACCTACGAGCAGTACTTC. As protein: CASSGGRGLTYEQYF.

The gene calls are TRBV5-1 and TRBJ2-3, with 11 bases identical to TRBD1. The V and J ends lost 4 bases and 3 bases, in that order; junction bases with no gene match: 4. CDR3 length: 15 amino acids. Germline V gene sequence: CDR1 SGHRS, CDR2 YFSETQ. This chain's CDR3 is CASSRGQGETDTQYF. The CDR3 DNA is TGCGCCAGCAGCAGGGGACAGGGGGAAACAGATACGCAGTATTTT. Variable domain in full (rest from reference TRBV5-1 and TRBJ2-3): KAGVTQTPRYLIKTRGQQVTLSCSPISGHRSVSWYQQTPGQGLQFLFEYFSETQRNKGNFPGRFSGRQFSNSRSEMNVSTLELGDSALYLCASSRGQGETDTQYFGPGTRLTVL.

V gene TRBV6-5 combines with J gene TRBJ1-5; D not certain. The CDR3 is 14 amino acids. The V end lost 6 bases, the J end lost 2 bases, and 11 bases lay between the germline ends. Germline CDR1 reads MNHEY; CDR2 reads SVGAGI. The CDR3 DNA sequence: TGTGCCAGCAGCCCACAGCTTGGCAATCAGCCCCAGCATTTT. Protein: CASSPQLGNQPQHF.

The rearrangement uses TRBV28 and TRBJ1-6; 7 bases fit TRBD1. From germline, CDR1 is MDHEN and CDR2 SYDVKM. This CDR3 is 14 amino acids long. J gave up 7 bases and V 4 bases, and 4 bases lay outside the gene matches. The DNA for the CDR3 is TGTGCCAGCAGTTCCGGGGACAGAAATTCACCCCTCCACTTT. Its protein product is CASSSGDRNSPLHF.

The chain employs TRBV15 and TRBJ2-1; D not certain. Germline V CDR1 and CDR2: LNHNV, YYDKDF (reference sequence). The CDR3 runs 14 residues. V shed 1 base and J shed 4 bases, with 8 bases lying between them. In nucleotides, the CDR3 is TGTGCCACCAGCAGAGGTGTAAATTACAATGAGCAGTTCTTC. Translated, it gives CATSRGVNYNEQFF.

The chain is built from TRBV6-1 and TRBJ2-4; a weak D match, TRBD2 (6 bases). Germline V lookup: CDR1 MNHNS, CDR2 SASEGT. With 1 base removed from V and 4 bases from J, the gap between germline ends came to 14 bases. The CDR3 covers 16 residues. CDR3: CASSEGGTGRKNIQYF. In DNA form, the CDR3 reads TGTGCCAGCAGTGAAGGGGGGACTGGACGAAAAAACATTCAGTACTTC.

The chain joins TRBV19 to TRBJ2-7; TRBD1 aligns across 9 bases. The germline V gene encodes CDR1 LNHDA and CDR2 SQIVND (reference sequence). V lost 6 bases, J lost 5 bases, and 8 bases stayed unmatched. CDR3 length equals 14 residues. The CDR3 spells CASRDRGSADEQYF. Written as DNA, the CDR3 is TGTGCCAGTAGGGACAGGGGTTCCGCCGACGAGCAGTACTTC.

The chain uses TRBV7-2 and TRBJ2-7, with 9 bases identical to TRBD1. This CDR3 has 14 amino acids. Germline CDR1 and CDR2: SGHTA and FQGNSA. Trimming at V came to 6 bases and at J to 5 bases, leaving 8 bases not matched to a gene. In nucleotides, the CDR3 is TGTGCCAGCAGTATTAAGACAGGGGGACACGAGCAGTACTTC. This gives the protein CASSIKTGGHEQYF. The full variable domain, rest sourced from reference TRBV7-2 and TRBJ2-7, is GAGVSQSPSNKVTEKGKDVELRCDPISGHTALYWYRQSLGQGLEFLIYFQGNSAPDKSGLPSDRFSAERTGGSVSTLTIQRTQQEDSAVYLCASSIKTGGHEQYFGPGTRLTVT.

The chain is built from TRBV19 and TRBJ1-2, with a tentative D call TRBD1 (5 bases). V was clipped by 6 bases and J by 1 base, with 15 bases between them. The CDR3 is 15 amino acids. CDR1 and CDR2 (germline): LNHDA, SQIVND (reference sequence). CDR3: CASRRSGGGNYGYTF. Here the CDR3 DNA reads TGTGCCAGTAGGCGATCCGGCGGGGGTAACTATGGCTACACCTTC. The full variable domain, rest sourced from reference TRBV19 and TRBJ1-2, is DGGITQSPKYLFRKEGQNVTLSCEQNLNHDAMYWYRQDPGQGLRLIYYSQIVNDFQKGDIAEGYSVSREKKESFPLTVTSAQKNPTAFYLCASRRSGGGNYGYTFGSGTRLTVV.

This chain joins TRBV7-3 and TRBJ1-1, with 12 bases matching TRBD1. J gave up 4 bases and V 6 bases, and 12 bases lay outside the gene matches. Germline values: CDR1 SGHTA, CDR2 FQGTGA. The CDR3 totals 17 residues. Here the CDR3 reads CASRTRDRGRSSTEAFF. The CDR3 DNA reads as TGTGCCAGCAGAACACGGGACAGGGGGCGATCGAGCACTGAAGCTTTCTTT.

The V call is TRBV5-4, the J call TRBJ1-3, with a tentative D call TRBD1 (6 bases). The germline gives CDR1 SGHNT, CDR2 YYREEE (reference sequence). The CDR3 spans 15 residues. V was trimmed by 1 base and J by 4 bases, leaving 12 bases between them. This chain's CDR3 is CASSLYRTDGNTIYF. The CDR3 nucleotides are TGTGCCAGCAGCTTGTACAGGACAGACGGAAACACCATATATTTT.

The chain is built from TRBV7-6 and TRBJ2-1; TRBD2 agrees at 8 bases. The germline V gene encodes CDR1 SGHVS and CDR2 FNYEAQ. Unmatched junction bases numbered 14, after V lost 1 base and J lost 6 bases. There are 18 residues in the CDR3. CDR3 coding DNA: TGTGCCAGCAGCTTAGTGGGGGGGGGAGCGGGAGTCTCCAATGAGCAGTTCTTC. Its protein product is CASSLVGGGAGVSNEQFF.

This rearrangement joins TRBV24-1 to TRBJ2-7; D tentatively reads TRBD1 or TRBD2 (5 bases each). The CDR3 sequence is 15 residues long. Between the trimmed V and J ends, which lost 5 bases and 3 bases, there was a span of 16 bases. Germline values: CDR1 KGHDR, CDR2 SFDVKD. DNA for the CDR3: TGTGCCACCAGTGTGGGGACCGGGACGGACTACGAGCAGTACTTC. Translated, it gives CATSVGTGTDYEQYF.

The J gene is TRBJ1-6, the V gene TRBV10-3; D is uncertain. Trimming left V 3 bases short and J 0 bases short, with 6 bases between. In germline, CDR1 is ENHRY, CDR2 SYGVKD. The CDR3 totals 15 residues. CDR3 coding DNA: TGTGCCATCAGTGAATTCGGCTCCTATAATTCACCCCTCCACTTT. It is translated as CAISEFGSYNSPLHF.

The V gene is TRBV30, the J gene TRBJ1-5; the D is unclear. V was trimmed by 4 bases and J by 2 bases, leaving 12 bases between them. The CDR3 is 14 amino acids. The germline V gene has CDR1 GTSNPN and CDR2 SVGIG (reference sequence). The CDR3: CAWKHSGGNQPQHF. The CDR3, as DNA: TGTGCCTGGAAGCACAGCGGAGGCAATCAGCCCCAGCATTTT. Filled out from reference TRBV30 and TRBJ1-5, the complete variable domain reads SQTIHQWPATLVQPVGSPLSLECTVEGTSNPNLYWYRQAAGRGLQLLFYSVGIGQISSEVPQNLSASRPQDRQFILSSKKLLLSDSGFYLCAWKHSGGNQPQHFGDGTRLSIL.

V is TRBV28 and J is TRBJ1-5, with 7 positions matching TRBD1. The germline CDR1 and CDR2 sequences are MDHEN and SYDVKM. This CDR3 has 14 amino acids. After removal of 4 bases from V and 6 bases from J, the junction contained 6 bases not matched to a gene. This CDR3 is CASSSGQEGQPQHF. In nucleotides, the CDR3 is TGTGCCAGCAGTTCCGGACAGGAAGGTCAGCCCCAGCATTTT.